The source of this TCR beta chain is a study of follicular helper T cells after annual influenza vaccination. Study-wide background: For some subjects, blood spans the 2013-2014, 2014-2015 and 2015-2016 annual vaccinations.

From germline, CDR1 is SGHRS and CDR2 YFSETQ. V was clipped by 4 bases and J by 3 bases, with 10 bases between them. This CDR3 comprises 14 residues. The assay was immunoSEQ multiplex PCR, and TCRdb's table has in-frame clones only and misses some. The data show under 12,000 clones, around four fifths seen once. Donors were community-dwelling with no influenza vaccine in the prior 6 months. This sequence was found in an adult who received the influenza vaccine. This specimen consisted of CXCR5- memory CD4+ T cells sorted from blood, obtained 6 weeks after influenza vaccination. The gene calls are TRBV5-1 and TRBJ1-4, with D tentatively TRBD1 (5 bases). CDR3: CASSRDGSNEKLFF. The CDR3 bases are TGCGCCAGCAGCCGGGACGGATCTAATGAAAAACTGTTTTTT.